A single sample gave rise to the 7 T cell receptor beta chains below, sequenced in a study of blood T cells in healthy people across ages. It was with a sample-barcoded 5' primer and a J-beta primer mix that a second PCR of about 7 to 12 cycles was run. TCRdb analysed the 5' RACE reads with MiXCR anew, one entry per CDR3 protein. The sample records about 640,000 distinct CDR3 sequences, 58% being singletons. Sequencing used blood. The receptors shown here come from a man aged 55 to 70 in good health.

This clonotype was detected only a few times. The J gene is TRBJ2-2, the V gene TRBV6-5; a weak D match, TRBD1 (5 bases). Germline V gives CDR1 MNHEY, CDR2 SVGAGI. V was trimmed by 2 bases and J by 4 bases, leaving 8 bases between them. CDR3 length equals 14 residues. The CDR3 DNA sequence: TGTGCCAGCAGTTACCGCCAGGGCACCGGGGAGCTGTTTTTT. Translating it yields CASSYRQGTGELFF.

This clonotype was observed a single time. The chain recombines TRBV20-1 with TRBJ2-5, with 10 bases lining up with TRBD1. The CDR3 loop spans 17 amino acids. V lost 6 bases and J lost 1; bases outside the gene matches: 14. Looked up from germline, CDR1 is DFQATT and CDR2 is SNEGSKA (reference sequence). DNA of the CDR3: TGCAGTGCCTCCACACCGGGACAGGGGTTCGGCCAAGAGACCCAGTACTTC. It specifies CSASTPGQGFGQETQYF.

CDR3 DNA: TGTGCCAGCAGTCCGGGACGGTCAACCTACGAGCAGTACTTC. This sequence encodes CASSPGRSTYEQYF. The rearrangement joins TRBV6-2 or TRBV6-3 to TRBJ2-4; the D gene could be TRBD1 or TRBD2 (5 bases each). The DNA end is a closer match to TRBJ2-7, so the J assignment may be wrong. From germline, CDR1 is MNHEY and CDR2 SVGEGT. This CDR3 has 14 residues.

The V gene is TRBV9, the J gene TRBJ2-7; 9 bases match TRBD2. The better agreement between TRBJ2-4 and the DNA end casts doubt on the J call. The CDR3 loop spans 15 amino acids. Germline values: CDR1 SGDLS, CDR2 YYNGEE. The CDR3 DNA sequence: TGTGCCAGCAGCGCGACCGGGACTAGCACGAACATTCAGTACTTC. As protein: CASSATGTSTNIQYF.

A note on this clonotype: At one of its ends the junction is not consistent with the germline gene, which may arise from a read error. This CDR3 is CASSQGGARDYGYTF. Written as DNA, the CDR3 is TGCGCCAGCAGCCAAGGTGGCGCCAGGGACTACGGCTACACCTTC. V and J are TRBV4-1 and TRBJ1-2; D perhaps matches TRBD1 (5 bases). Germline-derived CDR1 and CDR2 are MGHRA and YSYEKL. The CDR3 is 15 amino acids.

This clonotype was counted at least ten times. This chain connects TRBV28 to TRBJ2-5; a possible D gene is TRBD1 (6 bases). Germline assignment: CDR1 MDHEN and CDR2 SYDVKM. V was cut by 5 bases and J by 4 bases, with 17 bases left in between. This CDR3 has 15 residues. CDR3 amino acids: CASSLPGHSAETQYF. DNA for the CDR3: TGTGCCAGCAGTCTTCCGGGACATTCGGCAGAGACCCAGTACTTC.

The chain couples TRBV15 to TRBJ2-3, with D perhaps matching TRBD1 or TRBD2 (6 bases each). The V end lost 8 bases, the J end lost 0 bases, and 15 bases lay between the germline ends. The V gene's germline CDR1 is LNHNV and CDR2 YYDKDF (reference sequence). The CDR3 loop spans 15 amino acids. The CDR3 loop reads CATQKRGESTDTQYF. The CDR3 region has the DNA TGTGCCACCCAAAAGAGGGGGGAAAGCACAGATACGCAGTATTTT. The complete variable domain, with remaining parts taken from reference TRBV15 and TRBJ2-3, reads DAMVIQNPRYQVTQFGKPVTLSCSQTLNHNVMYWYQQKSSQAPKLLFHYYDKDFNNEADTPDNFQSRRPNTSFCFLDIRSPGLGDTAMYLCATQKRGESTDTQYFGPGTRLTVL.